These 9 T cell receptor beta chains were sequenced from one sample in a study of blood T cells in healthy people across ages. Using a J-beta primer mix together with a sample-barcoded 5' primer, a second PCR was run for roughly 6 to 12 cycles. TCRdb reanalysed the 5' RACE reads using MiXCR and keeps one entry per CDR3 protein. The sample lists roughly 1,500,000 distinct CDR3 sequences, about 32% occurring once. The specimen was blood. Every receptor here comes from a woman aged 25 to 39 in good health.

This clonotype was counted a few times. DNA for the CDR3: TGCGCCAGCAGCTTGGGAGGCCTTGGTAGTGATGCAGATACGCAGTATTTT. This encodes CASSLGGLGSDADTQYF. The chain is built from TRBV5-1 and TRBJ2-3; D remains ambiguous. Germline V lookup: CDR1 SGHRS, CDR2 YFSETQ. The length of the CDR3 is 17 residues. V was trimmed by 0 bases and J by 4 bases, leaving 18 bases between them.

At least ten counts were recorded for this clonotype. The chain is built from TRBV5-1 and TRBJ2-7; the D gene could be TRBD1 or TRBD2 (5 bases each). CDR3 length: 14 residues. Germline CDR1 SGHRS, CDR2 YFSETQ. Trimming stripped 4 bases from V and 2 bases from J, with 13 bases between. DNA for the CDR3: TGCGCCAGCAGCAGTGGGACCGTGACCTACGAGCAGTACTTC. As protein: CASSSGTVTYEQYF.

The V gene is TRBV10-3, the J gene TRBJ2-2; 7 bases line up with TRBD2. Per the germline V gene, CDR1 is ENHRY and CDR2 is SYGVKD. The V segment lost 9 bases and the J segment 6 bases; nucleotides outside the gene matches: 7. This CDR3 has 13 amino acids. This CDR3 is CAMRLADAGELFF. The DNA of the CDR3 is TGTGCCATGCGACTAGCCGACGCCGGGGAGCTGTTTTTT.

The chain is built from TRBV19 and TRBJ2-2; D gene ambiguous. V was trimmed by 4 bases and J by 1 base, leaving 10 bases between them. Per the germline V gene, CDR1 is LNHDA and CDR2 is SQIVND (reference sequence). There are 15 residues in the CDR3. Here the CDR3 reads CASSKKWGNTGELFF. The CDR3 DNA is TGTGCCAGTAGTAAGAAATGGGGGAACACCGGGGAGCTGTTTTTT.

The chain uses TRBV5-1 and TRBJ2-3; D possibly corresponds to TRBD1 (5 bases). V lost 0 bases and J lost 0, with 11 bases in between. Germline CDR1 is SGHRS and CDR2 is YFSETQ. This CDR3 contains 16 residues. In nucleotides, the CDR3 is TGCGCCAGCAGCTTGGGACAGAGCACTAGCACAGATACGCAGTATTTT. Its protein product is CASSLGQSTSTDTQYF.

V usage is TRBV5-1 and J usage is TRBJ1-1; TRBD1 might be the D (6 bases). This CDR3 has 15 amino acids. Deletions cut 4 bases from V and 6 bases from J, with 19 bases between. Germline V lookup: CDR1 SGHRS, CDR2 YFSETQ. The CDR3 coding sequence is TGCGCCAGCAGCCCCTCGGGACATTCGGAGTCTGAAGCTTTCTTT. This codes for CASSPSGHSESEAFF. Variable domain in full (rest from reference TRBV5-1 and TRBJ1-1): KAGVTQTPRYLIKTRGQQVTLSCSPISGHRSVSWYQQTPGQGLQFLFEYFSETQRNKGNFPGRFSGRQFSNSRSEMNVSTLELGDSALYLCASSPSGHSESEAFFGQGTRLTVV.

V usage is TRBV30 and J usage is TRBJ1-6, with D perhaps matching TRBD1 (6 bases). The germline gives CDR1 GTSNPN, CDR2 SVGIG (reference sequence). The CDR3 totals 13 residues. Trimming removed 4 bases at V and 8 bases at J, with 12 bases between. CDR3 DNA sequence: TGTGCCTGGAATTGGGGGCTGGATTCACCCCTCCACTTT. Translation: CAWNWGLDSPLHF.

The chain combines TRBV11-2 with TRBJ2-1; no firm D call. The length of the CDR3 is 12 residues. Germline V gives CDR1 SGHAT, CDR2 FQNNGV. Trimming pared 5 bases from V and 7 bases from J, leaving 9 bases between. The CDR3 region has the DNA TGTGCCAGCAGCCGTTTCCGTAATGAGCAGTTCTTC. The encoded protein is CASSRFRNEQFF. Drawing the rest from reference TRBV11-2 and TRBJ2-1, the complete variable domain is EAGVAQSPRYKIIEKRQSVAFWCNPISGHATLYWYQQILGQGPKLLIQFQNNGVVDDSQLPKDRFSAERLKGVDSTLKIQPAKLEDSAVYLCASSRFRNEQFFGPGTRLTVL.

The rearrangement joins TRBV12-3 or TRBV12-4 to TRBJ2-7; 12 nucleotides align to TRBD2. TRBJ2-5 explains the end of the DNA better; the J call may be wrong. This CDR3 has 17 amino acids. In DNA, the CDR3 is TGTGCCAGCAGTTTAGGCCCTAGCGGGGGGGCCGCAGAGACCCAGTACTTC. Residues: CASSLGPSGGAAETQYF.